This paragraph reports one T cell receptor (beta chain). The sample belongs to a study of OX40 agonist ivuxolimab in advanced cancers. TCRdb's table, derived via immunoSEQ multiplex PCR, lists solely in-frame clones and lacks some. The sample carries fewer than 30,000 clones, less than 85% recorded once. Anyone with autoimmune disease history or systemic immunosuppression was excluded. The material was CD4+ or CD8+ T cells sorted from blood, obtained in a trial of the OX40 agonist ivuxolimab. The source is an adult with an advanced solid tumor such as melanoma, head and neck, liver or kidney cancer.

CDR3 in amino acids: CASSPRLGQNSPLHF. The CDR3 bases are TGTGCCAGCAGCCCTAGGCTCGGACAGAATTCACCCCTCCACTTT. V and J are TRBV6-6 and TRBJ1-6, with D perhaps TRBD1 (6 bases). V dropped 6 bases and J dropped 7 bases, with 16 bases sitting between them. This CDR3 region has 15 residues. Per germline, CDR1 MNHNY and CDR2 SVGAGI (reference sequence).